The clone carrying this T cell receptor (beta chain) was found once. As to time point: after dendritic cell vaccination, including at tumor progression/relapse. V lost 0 bases to trimming and J lost 7 bases, with 15 bases between them. Germline V gene sequence: CDR1 LGHNA, CDR2 YSLEER. The CDR3 length is 15 residues. The source of the sample is a study of glioma-infiltrating T cells after dendritic cell vaccination. Clones were read by immunoSEQ multiplex PCR, and TCRdb kept only the in-frame ones, dropping some. The repertoire holds about 50,000 clones, with about 89% as singletons. The sample here was blood, taken after dendritic cell vaccination. The receptor comes from a human donor with glioblastoma. V is TRBV4-3 and J is TRBJ2-5; TRBD2 might be the D (6 bases). CDR3 DNA sequence: TGCGCCAGCAGCCAAGAATGGGCTAGGAGGGGGACCCAGTACTTC. Residues: CASSQEWARRGTQYF.